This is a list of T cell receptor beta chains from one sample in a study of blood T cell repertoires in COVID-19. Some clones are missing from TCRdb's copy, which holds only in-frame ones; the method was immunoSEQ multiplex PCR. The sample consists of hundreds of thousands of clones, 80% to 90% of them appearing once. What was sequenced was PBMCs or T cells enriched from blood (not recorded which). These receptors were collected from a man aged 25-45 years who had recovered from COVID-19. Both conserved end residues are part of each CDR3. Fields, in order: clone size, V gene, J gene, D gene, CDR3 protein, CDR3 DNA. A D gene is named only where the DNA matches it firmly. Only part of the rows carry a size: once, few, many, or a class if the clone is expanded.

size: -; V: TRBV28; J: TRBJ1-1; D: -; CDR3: CASSRGGDGQPEAFF; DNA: TGTGCCAGCAGCCGCGGGGGAGACGGACAGCCTGAAGCTTTCTTT
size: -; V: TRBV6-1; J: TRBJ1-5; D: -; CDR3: CASSEGGGTYSNQPQHF; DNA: TGTGCCAGCAGTGAAGGGGGAGGCACCTATAGCAATCAGCCCCAGCATTTT
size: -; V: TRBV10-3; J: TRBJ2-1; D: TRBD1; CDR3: CAISANDGQGMAGEQFF; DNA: TGTGCCATCAGTGCTAACGACGGACAGGGAATGGCCGGTGAGCAGTTCTTC
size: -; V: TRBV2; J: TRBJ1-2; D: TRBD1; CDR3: CASGQGLNYGYTF; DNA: TGTGCCAGCGGACAGGGACTAAACTATGGCTACACCTTC
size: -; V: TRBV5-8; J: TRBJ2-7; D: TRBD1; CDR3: CASSLETGPYEQYF; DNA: TGTGCCAGCAGCTTGGAGACAGGGCCCTACGAGCAGTACTTC
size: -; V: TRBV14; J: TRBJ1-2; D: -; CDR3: CASSPHAGPVYGYTF; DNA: TGTGCCAGCAGCCCCCACGCAGGGCCTGTCTATGGCTACACCTTC
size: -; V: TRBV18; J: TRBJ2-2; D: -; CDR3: CASSPTGTPNTGELFF; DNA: TGTGCCAGCTCACCCACAGGGACACCGAACACCGGGGAGCTGTTTTTT
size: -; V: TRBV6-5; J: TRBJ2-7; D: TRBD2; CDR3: CASSYNGRRYEQYF; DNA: TGTGCCAGCAGTTACAACGGGAGGAGATACGAGCAGTACTTC
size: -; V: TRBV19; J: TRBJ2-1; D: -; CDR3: CASSTIAANEQFF; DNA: TGTGCCAGTAGTACTATTGCGGCGAATGAGCAGTTCTTC
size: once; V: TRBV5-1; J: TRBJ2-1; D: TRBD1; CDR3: CASSPGQTYNEQFF; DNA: TGCGCCAGCAGCCCGGGACAGACATACAATGAGCAGTTCTTC
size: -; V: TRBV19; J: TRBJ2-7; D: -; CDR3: CASSAHDMYEQYF; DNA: TGTGCCAGTAGTGCCCATGACATGTACGAGCAGTACTTC
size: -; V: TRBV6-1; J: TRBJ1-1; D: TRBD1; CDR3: CASSEAPDRATEAFF; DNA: TGTGCCAGCAGTGAAGCGCCGGACAGGGCCACTGAAGCTTTCTTT